The source of this TCR beta chain is a study of T cell responses to AZD1222 COVID-19 vaccine. Of note for this clone: Antigen specificity is unknown.

Pooling of second doses given at about 4 or about 12 weeks was done. General study results and limits: Dominant at 160-218 and 743-854, vaccine-associated CD4 TCRs also spanned spike. At study baseline, merely six AZD1222 recipients were seropositive.

Sequencing used immunoSEQ multiplex PCR; TCRdb keeps in-frame clones, though not all of them. The sample lists more than 85,000 clones; approximately 94% were seen once. The CDR3 is 14 amino acids. The junction had 3 bases not matched to a gene; V was cut back by 0 bases and J by 5 bases. Germline V CDR1 and CDR2: KGHSH, LQKENI. The rearrangement uses TRBV18 and TRBJ2-7; 8 bases fit TRBD1. This specimen was peripheral blood, taken 28 days after the second AZD1222 dose. This receptor was obtained from an adult who received the AZD1222 COVID-19 vaccine. This CDR3 is CASSPPRDRNEQYF. The CDR3 DNA reads TGTGCCAGCTCACCACCCCGGGACAGGAACGAGCAGTACTTC.